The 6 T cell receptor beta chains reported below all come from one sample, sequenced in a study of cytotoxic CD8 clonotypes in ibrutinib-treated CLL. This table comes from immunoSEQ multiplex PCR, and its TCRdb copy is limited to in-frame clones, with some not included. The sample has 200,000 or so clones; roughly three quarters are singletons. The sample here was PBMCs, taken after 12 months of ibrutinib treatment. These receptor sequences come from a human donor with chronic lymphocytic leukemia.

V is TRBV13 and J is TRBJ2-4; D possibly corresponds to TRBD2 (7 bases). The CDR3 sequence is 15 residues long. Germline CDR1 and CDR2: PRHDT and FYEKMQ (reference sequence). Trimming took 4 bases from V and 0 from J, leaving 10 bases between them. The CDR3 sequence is CASSSGGAAKNIQYF. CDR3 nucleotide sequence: TGTGCCAGCAGCTCTGGGGGGGCAGCCAAAAACATTCAGTACTTC. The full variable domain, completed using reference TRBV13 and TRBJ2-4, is AAGVIQSPRHLIKEKRETATLKCYPIPRHDTVYWYQQGPGQDPQFLISFYEKMQSDKGSIPDRFSAQQFSDYHSELNMSSLELGDSALYFCASSSGGAAKNIQYFGAGTRLSVL.

DNA for the CDR3: TGTGCCAGCAGCTACATTCTCGGGTCCTACGAGCAGTACTTC. This gives the protein CASSYILGSYEQYF. The genes are TRBV5-5 and TRBJ2-7; D not certain. The CDR3 contains 14 residues. The V gene lost 3 bases and the J gene lost 1 base, with 11 bases spanning the gap. Germline CDR1 is SGHKS and CDR2 is YYEKEE (reference sequence).

The CDR3 spells CASRRGREGHEQYF. Here the CDR3 DNA reads TGTGCCAGCCGAAGGGGCAGGGAAGGCCACGAGCAGTACTTC. The chain links TRBV2 to TRBJ2-7; D may be TRBD1 (5 bases). CDR3 length: 14 residues. V was shortened by 8 bases and J by 5 bases, with 19 bases between the two germline ends. The germline CDR1 and CDR2 sequences are SNHLY and FYNNEI.

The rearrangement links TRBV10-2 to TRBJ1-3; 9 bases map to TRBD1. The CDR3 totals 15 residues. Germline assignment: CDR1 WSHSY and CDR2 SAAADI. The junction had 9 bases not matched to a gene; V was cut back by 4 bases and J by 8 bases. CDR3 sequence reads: CASSASGQGFDTIYF. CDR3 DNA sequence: TGCGCCAGCAGTGCTTCAGGACAGGGGTTTGACACCATATATTTT.

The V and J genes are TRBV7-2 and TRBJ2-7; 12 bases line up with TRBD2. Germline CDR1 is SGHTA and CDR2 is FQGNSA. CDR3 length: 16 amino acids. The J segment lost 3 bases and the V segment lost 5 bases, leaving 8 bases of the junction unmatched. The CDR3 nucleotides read TGTGCCAGCAGCCCATGGACTAGCGGGACCATCTACGAGCAGTACTTC. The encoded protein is CASSPWTSGTIYEQYF. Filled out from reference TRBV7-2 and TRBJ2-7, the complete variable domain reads GAGVSQSPSNKVTEKGKDVELRCDPISGHTALYWYRQSLGQGLEFLIYFQGNSAPDKSGLPSDRFSAERTGGSVSTLTIQRTQQEDSAVYLCASSPWTSGTIYEQYFGPGTRLTVT.

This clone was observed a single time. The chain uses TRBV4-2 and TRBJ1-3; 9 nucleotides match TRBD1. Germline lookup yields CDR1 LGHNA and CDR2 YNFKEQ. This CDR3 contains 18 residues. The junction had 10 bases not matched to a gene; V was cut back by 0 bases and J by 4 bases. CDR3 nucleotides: TGTGCCAGCAGCCAAGATAGGAGCCGGGACAGGGAAGGAAACACCATATATTTT. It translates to CASSQDRSRDREGNTIYF.